This T cell receptor beta chain was identified in a study of T cell repertoires in cytomegalovirus infection. Study-level results: Ex vivo, HLA-C-restricted CMV-specific TCR beta clonotypes prevailed over the rest of the response. Identification of carriers of CMV plus the relevant HLA was achieved through cumulative public TCR beta family frequency.

This clonotype showed up just a few times. The antigen is not known. MiXCR, run by TCRdb on the reads, gives a single entry per CDR3 protein. The sample carries roughly 230,000 distinct CDR3 sequences, 22% recorded once. The source is a human donor in good health (CMV status not recorded). Some clones in this sample may be carry-over from other donors' samples. The specimen was CD8+ T cells from PBMCs.

The CDR3 nucleotides read TGCAGCGTTGAAAGGGGGGACGGGGAGCTGTTTTTT. It yields the protein CSVERGDGELFF. This chain links TRBV29-1 with TRBJ2-2; D assignment may be TRBD1 or TRBD2 (6 bases each). Germline V gene data show CDR1 as SQVTM and CDR2 as ANQGSEA. The V end was cut by 2 bases, the J end by 7 bases, with 8 bases between. The CDR3 loop spans 12 amino acids.